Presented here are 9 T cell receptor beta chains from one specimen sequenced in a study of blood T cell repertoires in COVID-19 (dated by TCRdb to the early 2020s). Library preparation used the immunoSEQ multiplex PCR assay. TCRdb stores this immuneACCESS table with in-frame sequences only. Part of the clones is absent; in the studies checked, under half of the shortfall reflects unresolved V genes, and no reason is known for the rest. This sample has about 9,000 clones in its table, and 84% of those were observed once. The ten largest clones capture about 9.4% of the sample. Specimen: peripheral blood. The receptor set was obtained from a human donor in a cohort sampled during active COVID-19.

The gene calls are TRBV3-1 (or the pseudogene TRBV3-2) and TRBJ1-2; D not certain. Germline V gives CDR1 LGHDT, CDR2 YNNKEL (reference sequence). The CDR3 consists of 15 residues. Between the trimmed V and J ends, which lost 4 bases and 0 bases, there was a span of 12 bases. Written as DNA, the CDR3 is TGTGCCAGCAGCCCCCTTAGAGAAGCTAACTATGGCTACACCTTC. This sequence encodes CASSPLREANYGYTF.

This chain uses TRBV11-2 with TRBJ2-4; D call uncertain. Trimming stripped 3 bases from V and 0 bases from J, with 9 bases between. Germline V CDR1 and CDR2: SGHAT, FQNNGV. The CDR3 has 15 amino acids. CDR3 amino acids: CASSFGKLAKNIQYF. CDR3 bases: TGTGCCAGCAGCTTTGGTAAACTAGCCAAAAACATTCAGTACTTC.

CDR3 region: CASSFVGGRGYGYTF. The CDR3 bases are TGTGCCAGCAGCTTCGTGGGGGGTCGGGGCTATGGCTACACCTTC. V and J are TRBV6-5 and TRBJ1-2, with D possibly being TRBD1 (5 bases). V was pared by 6 bases and J by 4 bases, with 18 bases between. Germline CDR1 and CDR2: MNHEY and SVGAGI. The CDR3 extends over 15 amino acids.

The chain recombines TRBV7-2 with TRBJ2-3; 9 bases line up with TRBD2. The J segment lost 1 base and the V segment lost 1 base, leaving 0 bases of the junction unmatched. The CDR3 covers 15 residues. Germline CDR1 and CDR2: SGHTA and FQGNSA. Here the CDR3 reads CASSLGTSGTDTQYF. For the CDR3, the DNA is TGTGCCAGCAGCTTAGGGACTAGCGGCACAGATACGCAGTATTTT. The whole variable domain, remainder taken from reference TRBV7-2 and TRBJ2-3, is GAGVSQSPSNKVTEKGKDVELRCDPISGHTALYWYRQSLGQGLEFLIYFQGNSAPDKSGLPSDRFSAERTGGSVSTLTIQRTQQEDSAVYLCASSLGTSGTDTQYFGPGTRLTVL.

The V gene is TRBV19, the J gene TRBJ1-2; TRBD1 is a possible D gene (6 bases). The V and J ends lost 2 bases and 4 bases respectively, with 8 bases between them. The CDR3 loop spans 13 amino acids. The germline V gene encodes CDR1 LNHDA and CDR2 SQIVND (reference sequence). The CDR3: CASSIRDTYGYTF. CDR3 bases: TGTGCCAGTAGTATAAGGGACACCTATGGCTACACCTTC.

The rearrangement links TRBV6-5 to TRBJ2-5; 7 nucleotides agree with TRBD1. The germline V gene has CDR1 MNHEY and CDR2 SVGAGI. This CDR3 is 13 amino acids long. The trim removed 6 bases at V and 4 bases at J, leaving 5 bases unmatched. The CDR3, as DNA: TGTGCCAGCAGCCTGACAGGGAGAGAGACCCAGTACTTC. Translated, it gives CASSLTGRETQYF.

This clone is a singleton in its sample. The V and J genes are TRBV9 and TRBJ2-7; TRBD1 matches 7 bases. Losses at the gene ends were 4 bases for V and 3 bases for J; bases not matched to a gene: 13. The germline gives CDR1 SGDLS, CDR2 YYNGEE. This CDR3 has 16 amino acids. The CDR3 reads CASSPYDRAVFYEQYF. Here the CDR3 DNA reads TGTGCCAGCAGCCCTTACGACAGGGCCGTTTTCTACGAGCAGTACTTC.

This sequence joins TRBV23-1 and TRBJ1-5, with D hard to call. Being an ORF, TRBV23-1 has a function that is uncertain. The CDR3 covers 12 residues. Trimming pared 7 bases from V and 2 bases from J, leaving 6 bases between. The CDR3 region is CASTRGNQPQHF. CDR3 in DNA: TGCGCCAGCACTCGGGGCAATCAGCCCCAGCATTTT.

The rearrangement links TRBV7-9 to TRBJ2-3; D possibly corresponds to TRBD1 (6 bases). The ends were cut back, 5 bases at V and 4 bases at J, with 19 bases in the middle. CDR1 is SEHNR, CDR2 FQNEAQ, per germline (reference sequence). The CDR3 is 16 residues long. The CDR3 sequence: CASSLSRAGVPDTQYF. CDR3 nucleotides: TGTGCCAGCAGCCTCTCTCGGGCAGGGGTGCCAGATACGCAGTATTTT.